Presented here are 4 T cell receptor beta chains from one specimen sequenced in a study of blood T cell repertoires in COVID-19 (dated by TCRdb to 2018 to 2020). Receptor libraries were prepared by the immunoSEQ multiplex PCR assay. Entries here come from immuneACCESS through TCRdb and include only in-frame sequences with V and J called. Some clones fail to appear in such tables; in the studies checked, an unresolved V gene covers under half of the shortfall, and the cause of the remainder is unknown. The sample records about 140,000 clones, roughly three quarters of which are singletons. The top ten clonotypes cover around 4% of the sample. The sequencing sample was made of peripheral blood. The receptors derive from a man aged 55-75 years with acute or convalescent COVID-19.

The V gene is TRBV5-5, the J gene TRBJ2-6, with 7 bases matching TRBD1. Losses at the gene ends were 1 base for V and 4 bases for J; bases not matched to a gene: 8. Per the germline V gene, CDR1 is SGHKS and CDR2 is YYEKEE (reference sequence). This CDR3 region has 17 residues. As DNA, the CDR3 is TGTGCCAGCAGCTTGTGGGGACAGATCTCGGGGGCCAACGTCCTGACTTTC. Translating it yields CASSLWGQISGANVLTF.

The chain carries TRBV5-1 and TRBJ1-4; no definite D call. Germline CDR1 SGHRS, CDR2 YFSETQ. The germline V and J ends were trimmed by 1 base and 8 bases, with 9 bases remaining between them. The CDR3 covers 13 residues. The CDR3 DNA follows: TGCGCCAGCAGCTTGCTGCAGGCGGAAAAACTGTTTTTT. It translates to CASSLLQAEKLFF.

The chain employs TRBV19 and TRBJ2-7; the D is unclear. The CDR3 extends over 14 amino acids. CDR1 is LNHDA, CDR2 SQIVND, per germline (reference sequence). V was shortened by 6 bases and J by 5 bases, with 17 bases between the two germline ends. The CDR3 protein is CASSPRIMGHEQYF. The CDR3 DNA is TGTGCCAGTAGCCCCCGTATTATGGGCCACGAGCAGTACTTC.

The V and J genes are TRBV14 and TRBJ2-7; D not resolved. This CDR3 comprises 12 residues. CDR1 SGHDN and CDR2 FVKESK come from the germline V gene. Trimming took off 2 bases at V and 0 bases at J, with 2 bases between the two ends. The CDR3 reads CASSQYSYEQYF. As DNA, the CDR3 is TGTGCCAGCAGCCAATACTCCTACGAGCAGTACTTC.